This TCR beta chain was recovered during a study of blood T cell repertoires in COVID-19. Generated by immunoSEQ multiplex PCR, the TCRdb table keeps only in-frame clones and is missing some. Counted here are 200,000 to 250,000 clones, over 70% occurring once; the ten biggest clones make up over 3.5%. This CDR3 spans 13 amino acids. V was clipped by 3 bases and J by 8 bases, with 13 bases between them. Germline V lookup: CDR1 MNHNS, CDR2 SASEGT. Clinical history reported by participants formed the basis on which cohorts were assigned. V and J are TRBV6-1 and TRBJ1-1, with D perhaps TRBD1 (5 bases). Sample: PBMCs or T cells enriched from blood (not recorded which). This receptor was obtained from a woman aged 25 to 39 who had been exposed to COVID-19. The CDR3 DNA follows: TGTGCCAGCAGTGAGATAAGGGGAGGAGAAGCTTTCTTT. Its translation is CASSEIRGGEAFF.